The 2 T cell receptor beta chains reported below all come from one sample, sequenced in a study of blood T cell repertoires in COVID-19. Libraries were prepared by immunoSEQ multiplex PCR; TCRdb keeps only in-frame clonotypes and omits some of them. The table has approximately 220,000 clones, 80% to 90% seen once; the top ten hold roughly 2.6%. Source material: peripheral blood. All receptors derive from a man aged 50 to 59 who had recovered from COVID-19.

This chain's CDR3 is CASSSLQGFEAFF. In DNA form, the CDR3 reads TGTGCCAGCAGTTCTCTCCAGGGGTTTGAAGCTTTCTTT. The chain employs TRBV27 and TRBJ1-1; D is perhaps TRBD1 (6 bases). Germline loops: CDR1 MNHEY, CDR2 SMNVEV (reference sequence). This CDR3 region has 13 residues. V was pared by 4 bases and J by 7 bases, with 13 bases between.

The rearrangement joins TRBV3-1 (or the pseudogene TRBV3-2) to TRBJ2-5; D remains ambiguous. Germline values: CDR1 LGHDT, CDR2 YNNKEL (reference sequence). The CDR3 totals 14 residues. V lost 0 bases to trimming and J lost 7 bases, with 12 bases between them. CDR3 nucleotide sequence: TGTGCCAGCAGCCAAGATGGTCTAGTGGGGACCCAGTACTTC. Its protein product is CASSQDGLVGTQYF.